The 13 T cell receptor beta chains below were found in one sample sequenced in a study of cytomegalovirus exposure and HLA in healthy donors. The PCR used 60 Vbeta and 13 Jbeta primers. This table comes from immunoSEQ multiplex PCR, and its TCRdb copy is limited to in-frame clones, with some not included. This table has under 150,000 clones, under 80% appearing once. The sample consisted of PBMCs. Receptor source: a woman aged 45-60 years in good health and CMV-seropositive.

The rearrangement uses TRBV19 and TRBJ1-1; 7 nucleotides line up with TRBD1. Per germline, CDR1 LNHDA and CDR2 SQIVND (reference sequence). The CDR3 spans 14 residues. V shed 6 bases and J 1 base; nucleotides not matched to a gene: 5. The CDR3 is CASSRSGGNTEAFF. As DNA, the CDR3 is TGTGCCAGTAGCCGGTCAGGGGGGAACACTGAAGCTTTCTTT. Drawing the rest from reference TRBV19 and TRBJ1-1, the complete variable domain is DGGITQSPKYLFRKEGQNVTLSCEQNLNHDAMYWYRQDPGQGLRLIYYSQIVNDFQKGDIAEGYSVSREKKESFPLTVTSAQKNPTAFYLCASSRSGGNTEAFFGQGTRLTVV.

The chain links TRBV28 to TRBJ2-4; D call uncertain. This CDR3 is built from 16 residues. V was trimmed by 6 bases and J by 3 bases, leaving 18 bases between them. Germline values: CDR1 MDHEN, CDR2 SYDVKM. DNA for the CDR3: TGTGCCAGCAGCCACGCGGAGAAAGTGGACAAAAACATTCAGTACTTC. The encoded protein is CASSHAEKVDKNIQYF.

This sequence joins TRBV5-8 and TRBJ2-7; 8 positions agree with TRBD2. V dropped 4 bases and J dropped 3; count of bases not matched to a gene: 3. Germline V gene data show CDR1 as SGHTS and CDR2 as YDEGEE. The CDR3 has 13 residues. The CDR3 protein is CASSTGGGYEQYF. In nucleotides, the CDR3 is TGTGCCAGCAGCACCGGGGGGGGCTACGAGCAGTACTTC.

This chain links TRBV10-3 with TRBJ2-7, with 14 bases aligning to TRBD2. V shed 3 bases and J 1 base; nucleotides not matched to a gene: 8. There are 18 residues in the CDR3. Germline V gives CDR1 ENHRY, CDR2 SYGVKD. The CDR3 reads CAISDPGTSGGHSYEQYF. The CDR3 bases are TGTGCCATCAGTGACCCCGGGACTAGCGGGGGACATTCCTACGAGCAGTACTTC.

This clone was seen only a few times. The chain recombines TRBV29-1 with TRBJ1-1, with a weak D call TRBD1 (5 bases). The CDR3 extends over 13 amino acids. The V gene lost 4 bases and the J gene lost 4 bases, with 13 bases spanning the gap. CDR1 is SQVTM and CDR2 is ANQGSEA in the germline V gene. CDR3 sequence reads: CSVGGEVGTEAFF. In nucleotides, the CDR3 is TGCAGCGTTGGGGGCGAGGTGGGCACTGAAGCTTTCTTT.

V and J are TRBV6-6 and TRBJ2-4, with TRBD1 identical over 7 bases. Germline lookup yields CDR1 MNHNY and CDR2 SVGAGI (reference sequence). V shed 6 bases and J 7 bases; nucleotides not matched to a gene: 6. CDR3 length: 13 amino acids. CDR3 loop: CASRLTGDNIQYF. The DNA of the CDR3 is TGTGCCAGCAGACTAACAGGGGATAACATTCAGTACTTC.

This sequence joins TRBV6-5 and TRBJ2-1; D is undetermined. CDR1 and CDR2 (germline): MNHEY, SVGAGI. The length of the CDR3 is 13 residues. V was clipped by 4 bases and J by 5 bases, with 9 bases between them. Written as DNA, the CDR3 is TGTGCCAGCAGTTGGCGCAGGAACAATGAGCAGTTCTTC. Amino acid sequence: CASSWRRNNEQFF.

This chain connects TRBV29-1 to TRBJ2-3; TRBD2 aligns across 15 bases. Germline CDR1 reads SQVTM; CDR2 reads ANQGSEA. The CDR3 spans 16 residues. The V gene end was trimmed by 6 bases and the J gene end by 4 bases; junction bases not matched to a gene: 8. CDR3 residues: CSVTGLAGGKADTQYF. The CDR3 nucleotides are TGCAGCGTCACCGGACTAGCGGGGGGGAAAGCAGATACGCAGTATTTT.

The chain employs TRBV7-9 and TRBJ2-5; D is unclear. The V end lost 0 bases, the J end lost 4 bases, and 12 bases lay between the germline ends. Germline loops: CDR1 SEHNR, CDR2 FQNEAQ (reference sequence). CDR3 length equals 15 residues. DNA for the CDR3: TGTGCCAGCAGCTTAGCGTCGGGTTCTGGAGAGACCCAGTACTTC. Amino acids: CASSLASGSGETQYF.

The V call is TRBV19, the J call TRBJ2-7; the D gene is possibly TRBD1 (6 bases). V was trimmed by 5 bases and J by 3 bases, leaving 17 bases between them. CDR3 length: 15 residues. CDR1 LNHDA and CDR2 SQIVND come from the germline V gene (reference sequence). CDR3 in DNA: TGTGCCAGTAGTCCCCCGGGGACACCAATCTACGAGCAGTACTTC. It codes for CASSPPGTPIYEQYF. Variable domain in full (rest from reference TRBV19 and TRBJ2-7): DGGITQSPKYLFRKEGQNVTLSCEQNLNHDAMYWYRQDPGQGLRLIYYSQIVNDFQKGDIAEGYSVSREKKESFPLTVTSAQKNPTAFYLCASSPPGTPIYEQYFGPGTRLTVT.

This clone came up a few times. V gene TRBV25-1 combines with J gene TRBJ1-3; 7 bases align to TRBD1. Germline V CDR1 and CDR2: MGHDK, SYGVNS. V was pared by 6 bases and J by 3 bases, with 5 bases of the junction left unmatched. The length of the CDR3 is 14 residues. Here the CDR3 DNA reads TGTGCCAGCAGCTTACGGGACAGTGGAAACACCATATATTTT. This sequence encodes CASSLRDSGNTIYF.

The CDR3 DNA is TGTGCCAGCAGCTTATCGGCGGGGCCCACAGATACGCAGTATTTT. It codes for CASSLSAGPTDTQYF. This chain links TRBV7-2 with TRBJ2-3; a possible D gene is TRBD2 (6 bases). The germline gives CDR1 SGHTA, CDR2 FQGNSA. With 2 bases removed from V and 2 bases from J, the gap between germline ends came to 11 bases. The CDR3 runs 15 residues.

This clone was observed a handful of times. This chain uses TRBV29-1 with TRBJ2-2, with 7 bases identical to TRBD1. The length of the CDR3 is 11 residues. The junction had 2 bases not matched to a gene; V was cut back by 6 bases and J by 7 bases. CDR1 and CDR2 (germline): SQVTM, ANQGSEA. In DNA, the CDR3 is TGCAGCGTCACAGGGGTCGGGGAGCTGTTTTTT. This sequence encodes CSVTGVGELFF.